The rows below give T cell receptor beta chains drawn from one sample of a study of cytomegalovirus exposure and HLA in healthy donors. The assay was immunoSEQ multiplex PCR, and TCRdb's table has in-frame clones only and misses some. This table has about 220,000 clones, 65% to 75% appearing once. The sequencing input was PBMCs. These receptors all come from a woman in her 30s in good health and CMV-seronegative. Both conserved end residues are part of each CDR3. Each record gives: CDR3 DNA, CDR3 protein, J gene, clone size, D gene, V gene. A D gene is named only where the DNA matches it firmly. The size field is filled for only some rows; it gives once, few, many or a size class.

TGTGCCAGTAGCCGGGACAGGGGATTTGTAAAACTGTTTTTT,CASSRDRGFVKLFF,TRBJ1-4,few,TRBD1,TRBV19
TGTGCCAGCAGCTTAGTCTTGGGTGCGGACACTGAAGCTTTCTTT,CASSLVLGADTEAFF,TRBJ1-1,.,.,TRBV11-3
TGCGCCAGCAGCTTGCGGTTAGCGGAGAGGGACACCGGGGAGCTGTTTTTT,CASSLRLAERDTGELFF,TRBJ2-2,.,.,TRBV5-1
TGTGCCAGCAGTTTATTGGGGGGGCAATACAATGAGCAGTTCTTC,CASSLLGGQYNEQFF,TRBJ2-1,.,.,TRBV27
TGTGCCAGCAGCCCCCACAGTACATCCTACGAGCAGTACTTC,CASSPHSTSYEQYF,TRBJ2-7,.,.,TRBV9
TGTGCCAGCACCTTTGGGGGACATTCGAACACTGAAGCTTTCTTT,CASTFGGHSNTEAFF,TRBJ1-1,.,.,TRBV11-2
TGTGCCAGCAGTGAATGGAGGGGTAACACTGAAGCTTTCTTT,CASSEWRGNTEAFF,TRBJ1-1,.,.,TRBV2
TGTGCCAGCAGTGTCAACAGGGACAATGAGCAGTTCTTC,CASSVNRDNEQFF,TRBJ2-1,.,.,TRBV2
TGTGCCAGCAGCTTAAGAAGCGGGAGGATATACGAGCAGTACTTC,CASSLRSGRIYEQYF,TRBJ2-7,many,TRBD2,TRBV7-2
TGTGCCAGCAGCAAACTAACAGGGGAAGACTATGGCTACACCTTC,CASSKLTGEDYGYTF,TRBJ1-2,.,TRBD1,TRBV16
TGCGCCAGCAGCTTCGGACTAGGAATAGATACGCAGTATTTT,CASSFGLGIDTQYF,TRBJ2-3,.,TRBD2,TRBV5-1
TGTGCCAGCAGTGAGACAGGGAACACTGAAGCTTTCTTT,CASSETGNTEAFF,TRBJ1-1,.,.,TRBV6-1
TGTGCCAGCAGCTTATCCCCAGGTTCGATTCGTGGCTACACCTTC,CASSLSPGSIRGYTF,TRBJ1-2,.,.,TRBV7-9
TGTGCCAGCAGCGTAGGGGAGGACGGACTAGGAAAGCAGTACTTC,CASSVGEDGLGKQYF,TRBJ2-7,.,TRBD2,TRBV9
TGTGCCAGCAGCACCTACCGGACAGCAACTAATGAAAAACTGTTTTTT,CASSTYRTATNEKLFF,TRBJ1-4,.,.,TRBV5-6
TGTGCCAGCAGCGCCGGACAGGACACTGAAGCTTTCTTT,CASSAGQDTEAFF,TRBJ1-1,few,TRBD1,TRBV9
TGTGCCAGCAGCCAGGCCGGGACACCGAATCAGCCCCAGCATTTT,CASSQAGTPNQPQHF,TRBJ1-5,.,.,TRBV5-6
TGTGCCAGTACCTCGAACCCGGACTATGTGGGGGAAAAACTGTTTTTT,CASTSNPDYVGEKLFF,TRBJ1-4,.,.,TRBV19
TGTGCCAGCTCACTCGAGAACAATCAGCCCCAGCATTTT,CASSLENNQPQHF,TRBJ1-5,few,.,TRBV18
TGTGCCAGCAGCTCCGGGAGGGGCACAGATACGCAGTATTTT,CASSSGRGTDTQYF,TRBJ2-3,.,TRBD2,TRBV11-2
TGTGCCAGTAGTTTCAGGGGCGCTAACTATGGCTACACCTTC,CASSFRGANYGYTF,TRBJ1-2,.,.,TRBV19
TGTGCCAGAGGAAAGGGGCGGGAGGGTAACACCGGGGAGCTGTTTTTT,CARGKGREGNTGELFF,TRBJ2-2,.,TRBD2,TRBV2
TGCAGCGTCTCCGAGAGGTGGACAGGGGAGAAGAACGAGCAGTACTTC,CSVSERWTGEKNEQYF,TRBJ2-7,.,TRBD1,TRBV29-1
TGCGCCAGCAGCTTGAATGCAGGGGTAACAGATACGCAGTATTTT,CASSLNAGVTDTQYF,TRBJ2-3,few,.,TRBV5-1
TGTGCCAGCAGCTCCAGGGGTTTTAACTATGGCTACACCTTC,CASSSRGFNYGYTF,TRBJ1-2,.,.,TRBV9
TGTGCCTGGAGTAAACAGGAGTATGGCTACACCTTC,CAWSKQEYGYTF,TRBJ1-2,.,.,TRBV30
TGTGCCAGCAGCTTAGTAGGGGCGACCTTTACGAACACCGGGGAGCTGTTTTTT,CASSLVGATFTNTGELFF,TRBJ2-2,.,.,TRBV11-3
TGTGCCAGCAGTGAATACTACCTTAAGCGGGATCAAGAGACCCAGTACTTC,CASSEYYLKRDQETQYF,TRBJ2-5,.,TRBD2,TRBV25-1
TGTGCCAGCAGCGTAGATCAAGGGGCGCAGGGAGATACGCAGTATTTT,CASSVDQGAQGDTQYF,TRBJ2-3,.,.,TRBV9
TGTTCCAGCAGCTTAGTGGACAATTTACTAGCCAAAAACATTCAGTACTTC,CSSSLVDNLLAKNIQYF,TRBJ2-4,.,.,TRBV7-9
TGCGCCAGCACTCTGGGGGGGCTCCTCTCTGGAAACACCATATATTTT,CASTLGGLLSGNTIYF,TRBJ1-3,.,.,TRBV10-1
TGTGCCAGCAGCTTGGGTCTACTCCCTAACACCGGGGAGCTGTTTTTT,CASSLGLLPNTGELFF,TRBJ2-2,.,.,TRBV5-4
TGCAGCGTCGTCAGAGGGACTAGCGGCAATGAGCAGTTCTTC,CSVVRGTSGNEQFF,TRBJ2-1,.,TRBD2,TRBV29-1
TGTGCCAGCAGCTCCCTCAACAGGGGGCGAGGAGGCCACACCTTC,CASSSLNRGRGGHTF,TRBJ1-2,once,TRBD1,TRBV11-2
TGTGCCAGCAGCTTAGATGGGACTAGCGGGAGGGATATCGACAATGAGCAGTTCTTC,CASSLDGTSGRDIDNEQFF,TRBJ2-1,.,TRBD2,TRBV11-3
TGTGCCAGCAGTACGGGAAGCGGGATAGGTTACTTC,CASSTGSGIGYF,TRBJ2-5,.,TRBD2,TRBV5-4